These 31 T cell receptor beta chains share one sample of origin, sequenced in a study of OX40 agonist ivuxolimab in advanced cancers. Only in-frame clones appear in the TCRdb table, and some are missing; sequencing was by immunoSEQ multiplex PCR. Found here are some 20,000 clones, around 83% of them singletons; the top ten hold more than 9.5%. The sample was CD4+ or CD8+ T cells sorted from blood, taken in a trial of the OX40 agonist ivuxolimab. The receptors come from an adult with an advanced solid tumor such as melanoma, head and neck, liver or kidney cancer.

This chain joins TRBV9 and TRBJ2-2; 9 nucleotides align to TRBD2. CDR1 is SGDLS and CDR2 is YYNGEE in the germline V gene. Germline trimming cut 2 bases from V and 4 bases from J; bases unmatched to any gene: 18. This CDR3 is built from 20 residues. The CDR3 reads CASSVAARRYVAGATGELFF. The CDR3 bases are TGTGCCAGCAGCGTTGCTGCCAGGCGGTATGTAGCGGGAGCCACCGGGGAGCTGTTTTTT.

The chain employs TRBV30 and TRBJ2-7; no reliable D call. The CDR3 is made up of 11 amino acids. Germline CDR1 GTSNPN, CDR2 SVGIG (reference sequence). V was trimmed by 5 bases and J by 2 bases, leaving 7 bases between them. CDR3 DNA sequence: TGTGCCTGGGGGGAACCCTACGAGCAGTACTTC. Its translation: CAWGEPYEQYF.

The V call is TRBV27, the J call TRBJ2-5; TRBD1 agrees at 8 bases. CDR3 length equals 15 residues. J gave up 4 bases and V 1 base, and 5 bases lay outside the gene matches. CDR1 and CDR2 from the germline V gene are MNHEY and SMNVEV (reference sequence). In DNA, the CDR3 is TGTGCCAGCAGTTTATATCCAGGGGGCCCAGAGACCCAGTACTTC. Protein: CASSLYPGGPETQYF.

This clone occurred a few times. The CDR3 coding sequence is TGTGCCAGCAGTTACTCCCTCAGACGGGGGCGCAATCAGCCCCAGCATTTT. This sequence encodes CASSYSLRRGRNQPQHF. The chain recombines TRBV28 with TRBJ1-5; the D gene is possibly TRBD1 (6 bases). Trimming removed 4 bases at V and 2 bases at J, with 18 bases between. The CDR3 has 17 residues. CDR1 is MDHEN and CDR2 is SYDVKM in the germline V gene.

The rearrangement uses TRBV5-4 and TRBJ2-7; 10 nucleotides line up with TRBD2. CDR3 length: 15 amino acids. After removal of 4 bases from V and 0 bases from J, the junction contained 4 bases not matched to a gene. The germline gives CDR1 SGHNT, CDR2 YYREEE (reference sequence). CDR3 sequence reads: CASSLAGVPSYEQYF. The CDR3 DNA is TGTGCCAGCAGCCTAGCGGGAGTACCCTCCTACGAGCAGTACTTC.

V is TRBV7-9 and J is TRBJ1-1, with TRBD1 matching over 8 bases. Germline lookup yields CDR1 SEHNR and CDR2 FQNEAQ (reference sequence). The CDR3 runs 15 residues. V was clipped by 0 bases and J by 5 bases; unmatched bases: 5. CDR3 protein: CASSLAQGAETEAFF. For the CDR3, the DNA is TGTGCCAGCAGCTTAGCGCAGGGGGCAGAGACTGAAGCTTTCTTT.

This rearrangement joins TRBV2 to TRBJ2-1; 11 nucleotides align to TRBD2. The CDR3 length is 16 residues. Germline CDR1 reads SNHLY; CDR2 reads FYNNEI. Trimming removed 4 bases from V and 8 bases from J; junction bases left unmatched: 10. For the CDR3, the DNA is TGTGCCAGCAGTGGTCGGATTAGCGGGAGGGGGGATGAGCAGTTCTTC. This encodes CASSGRISGRGDEQFF.

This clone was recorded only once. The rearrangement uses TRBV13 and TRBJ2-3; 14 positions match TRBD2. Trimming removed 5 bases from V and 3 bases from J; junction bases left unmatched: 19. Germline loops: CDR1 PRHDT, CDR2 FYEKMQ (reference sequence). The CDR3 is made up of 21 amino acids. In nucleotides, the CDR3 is TGTGCCAGCAGCGGCACAGGGGCGCAGGGGACTAGCGGGAGTTATACAGATACGCAGTATTTT. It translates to CASSGTGAQGTSGSYTDTQYF.

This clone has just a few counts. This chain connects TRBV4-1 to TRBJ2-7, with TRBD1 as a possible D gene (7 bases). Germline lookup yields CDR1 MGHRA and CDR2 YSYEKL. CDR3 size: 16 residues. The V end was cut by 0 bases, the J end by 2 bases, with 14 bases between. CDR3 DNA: TGCGCCAGCAGCCAAGATCGCGGAGGGGGCGCCTACGAGCAGTACTTC. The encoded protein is CASSQDRGGGAYEQYF.

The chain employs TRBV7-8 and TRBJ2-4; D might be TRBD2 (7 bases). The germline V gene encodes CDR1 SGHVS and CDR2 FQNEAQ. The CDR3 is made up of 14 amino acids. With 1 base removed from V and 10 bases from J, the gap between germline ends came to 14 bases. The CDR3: CASSLGGGAGIQYF. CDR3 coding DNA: TGTGCCAGCAGCTTAGGGGGGGGCGCGGGGATTCAGTACTTC.

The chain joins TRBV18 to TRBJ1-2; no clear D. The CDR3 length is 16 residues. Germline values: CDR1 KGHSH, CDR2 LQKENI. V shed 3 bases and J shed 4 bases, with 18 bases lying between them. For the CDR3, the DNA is TGTGCCAGCTCACCGGTTCGTCAGAAAACTATCTATGGCTACACCTTC. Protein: CASSPVRQKTIYGYTF.

CDR3 sequence reads: CASSGGSAAGELFF. The CDR3 DNA sequence: TGTGCCAGTTCGGGTGGGAGCGCCGCCGGGGAGCTGTTTTTT. The rearrangement links TRBV27 to TRBJ2-2, with D possibly being TRBD2 (5 bases). This CDR3 has 14 residues. From germline, CDR1 is MNHEY and CDR2 SMNVEV (reference sequence). V lost 9 bases and J lost 6, with 17 bases in between.

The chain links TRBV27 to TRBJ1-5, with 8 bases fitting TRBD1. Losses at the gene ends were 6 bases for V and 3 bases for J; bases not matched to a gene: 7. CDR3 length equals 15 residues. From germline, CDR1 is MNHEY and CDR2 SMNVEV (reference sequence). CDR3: CASRLTGAFNQPQHF. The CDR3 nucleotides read TGTGCCAGCAGGTTGACAGGGGCCTTCAATCAGCCCCAGCATTTT.

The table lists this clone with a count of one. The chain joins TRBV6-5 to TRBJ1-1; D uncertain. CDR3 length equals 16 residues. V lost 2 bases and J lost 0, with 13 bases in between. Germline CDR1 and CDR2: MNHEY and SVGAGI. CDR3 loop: CASSYESAGMNTEAFF. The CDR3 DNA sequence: TGTGCCAGCAGTTACGAGTCGGCGGGGATGAACACTGAAGCTTTCTTT.

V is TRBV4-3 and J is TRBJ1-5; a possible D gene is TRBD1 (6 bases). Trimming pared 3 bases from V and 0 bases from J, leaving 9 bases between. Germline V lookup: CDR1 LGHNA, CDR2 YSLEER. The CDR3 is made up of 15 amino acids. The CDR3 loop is CASSQDRYSNQPQHF. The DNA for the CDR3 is TGCGCCAGCAGCCAGGACAGATATAGCAATCAGCCCCAGCATTTT.

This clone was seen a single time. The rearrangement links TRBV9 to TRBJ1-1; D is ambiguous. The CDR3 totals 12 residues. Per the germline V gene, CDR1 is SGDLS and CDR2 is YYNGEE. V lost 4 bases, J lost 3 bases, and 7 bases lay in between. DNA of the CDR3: TGTGCCAGCAGCCCGATGTACACTGAAGCTTTCTTT. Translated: CASSPMYTEAFF.

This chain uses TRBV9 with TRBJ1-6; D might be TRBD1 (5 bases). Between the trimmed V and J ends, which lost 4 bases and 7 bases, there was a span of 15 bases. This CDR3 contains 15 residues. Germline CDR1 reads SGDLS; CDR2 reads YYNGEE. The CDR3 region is CASSPGTHENSPLHF. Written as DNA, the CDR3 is TGTGCCAGCAGCCCCGGGACCCACGAAAATTCACCCCTCCACTTT.

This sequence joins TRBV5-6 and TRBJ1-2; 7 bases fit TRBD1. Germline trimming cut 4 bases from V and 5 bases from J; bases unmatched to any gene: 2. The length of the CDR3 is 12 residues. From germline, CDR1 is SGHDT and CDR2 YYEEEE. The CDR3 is CASSLTGYGYTF. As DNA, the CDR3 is TGTGCCAGCAGCCTGACAGGGTATGGCTACACCTTC.

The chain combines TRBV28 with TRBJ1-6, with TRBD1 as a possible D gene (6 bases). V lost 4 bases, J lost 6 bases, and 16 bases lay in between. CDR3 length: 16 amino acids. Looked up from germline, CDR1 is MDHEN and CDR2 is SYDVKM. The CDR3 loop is CASSSPLRGSNSPLHF. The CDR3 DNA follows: TGTGCCAGCAGTTCACCTCTAAGGGGGAGTAATTCACCCCTCCACTTT.

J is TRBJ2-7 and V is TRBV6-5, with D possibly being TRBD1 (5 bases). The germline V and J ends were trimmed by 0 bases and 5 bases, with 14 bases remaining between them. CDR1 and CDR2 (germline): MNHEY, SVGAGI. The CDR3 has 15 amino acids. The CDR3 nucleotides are TGTGCCAGCAGTTACTCGAGTCAGGGTGTCCACGAGCAGTACTTC. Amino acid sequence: CASSYSSQGVHEQYF.

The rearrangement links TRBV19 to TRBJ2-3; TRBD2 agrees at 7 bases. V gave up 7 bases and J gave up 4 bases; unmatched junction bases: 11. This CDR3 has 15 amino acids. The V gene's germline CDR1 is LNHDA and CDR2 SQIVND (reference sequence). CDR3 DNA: TGTGCCAGTACTAAAACTAGCGATGGTTCAGATACGCAGTATTTT. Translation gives CASTKTSDGSDTQYF.

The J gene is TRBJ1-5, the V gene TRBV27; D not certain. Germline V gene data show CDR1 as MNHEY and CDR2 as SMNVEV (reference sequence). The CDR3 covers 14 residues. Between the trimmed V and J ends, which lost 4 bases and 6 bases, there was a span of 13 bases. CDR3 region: CASSSGTARQPQHF. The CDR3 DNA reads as TGTGCCAGCAGTTCGGGCACAGCCCGTCAGCCCCAGCATTTT.

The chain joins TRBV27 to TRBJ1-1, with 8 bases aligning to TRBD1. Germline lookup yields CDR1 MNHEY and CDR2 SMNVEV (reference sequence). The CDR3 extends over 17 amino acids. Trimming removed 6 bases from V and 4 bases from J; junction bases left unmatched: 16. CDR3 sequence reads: CASSLVPGQGKGTEAFF. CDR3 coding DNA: TGTGCCAGCAGCCTCGTACCCGGACAGGGAAAGGGCACTGAAGCTTTCTTT.

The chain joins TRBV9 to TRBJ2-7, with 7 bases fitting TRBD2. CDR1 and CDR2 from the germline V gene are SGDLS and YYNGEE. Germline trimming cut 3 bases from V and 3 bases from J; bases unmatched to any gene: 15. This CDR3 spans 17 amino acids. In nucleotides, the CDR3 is TGTGCCAGCAGCGCCGCATCCGGGACTACCCTCTTCTACGAGCAGTACTTC. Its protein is CASSAASGTTLFYEQYF.

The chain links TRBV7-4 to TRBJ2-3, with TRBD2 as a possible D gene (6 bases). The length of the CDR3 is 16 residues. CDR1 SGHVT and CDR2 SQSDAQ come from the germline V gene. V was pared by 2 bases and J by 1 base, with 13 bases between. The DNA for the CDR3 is TGTGCCAGCAGCTTAACCGGGAGTTGGGGCACAGATACGCAGTATTTT. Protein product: CASSLTGSWGTDTQYF.

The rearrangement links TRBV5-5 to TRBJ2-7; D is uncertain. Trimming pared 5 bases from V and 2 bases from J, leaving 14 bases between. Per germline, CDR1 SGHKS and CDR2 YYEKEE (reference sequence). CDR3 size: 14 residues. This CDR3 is CASRGIGPAYEQYF. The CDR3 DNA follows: TGTGCCAGCAGGGGTATTGGACCCGCCTACGAGCAGTACTTC.

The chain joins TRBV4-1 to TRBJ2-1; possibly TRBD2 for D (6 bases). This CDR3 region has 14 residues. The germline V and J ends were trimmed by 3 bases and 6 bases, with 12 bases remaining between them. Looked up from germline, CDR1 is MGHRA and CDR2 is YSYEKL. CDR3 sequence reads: CASSQGDLTNEQFF. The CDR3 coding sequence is TGCGCCAGCAGCCAGGGGGACTTAACCAATGAGCAGTTCTTC.

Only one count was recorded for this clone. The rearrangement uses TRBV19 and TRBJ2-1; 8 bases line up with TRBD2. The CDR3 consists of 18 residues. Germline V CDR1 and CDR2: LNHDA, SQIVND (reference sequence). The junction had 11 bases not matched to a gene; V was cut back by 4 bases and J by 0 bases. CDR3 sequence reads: CASSTSLAGTSSYNEQFF. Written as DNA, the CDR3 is TGTGCCAGTAGTACCAGCCTAGCGGGCACAAGCTCCTACAATGAGCAGTTCTTC.

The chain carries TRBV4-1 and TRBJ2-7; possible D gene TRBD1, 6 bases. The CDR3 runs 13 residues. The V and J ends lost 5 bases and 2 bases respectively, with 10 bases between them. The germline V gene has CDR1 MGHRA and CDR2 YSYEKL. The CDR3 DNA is TGCGCCAGCAGCGGACAGTTCACCTACGAGCAGTACTTC. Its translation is CASSGQFTYEQYF.

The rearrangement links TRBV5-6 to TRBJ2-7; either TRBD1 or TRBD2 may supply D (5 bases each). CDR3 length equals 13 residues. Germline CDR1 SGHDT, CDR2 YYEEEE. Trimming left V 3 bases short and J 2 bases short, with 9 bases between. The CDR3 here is CASSSGTPYEQYF. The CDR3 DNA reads TGTGCCAGCAGCTCAGGGACCCCCTACGAGCAGTACTTC.

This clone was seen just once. In DNA form, the CDR3 reads TGTGCCACCAGCAGAGCCAGATCGAACACCGGGGAGCTGTTTTTT. As protein: CATSRARSNTGELFF. The chain recombines TRBV15 with TRBJ2-2; D unresolved. V gave up 1 base and J gave up 0 bases, with 6 bases separating them. Germline values: CDR1 LNHNV, CDR2 YYDKDF (reference sequence). The CDR3 loop spans 15 amino acids.